The TCR beta chain under discussion was sequenced for a study of Ad26.COV2.S vaccination and SARS-CoV-2 variants. Looked up from germline, CDR1 is SGHNT and CDR2 is YYREEE (reference sequence). With V trimmed by 4 bases and J by 6 bases, 6 bases remained unmatched. This CDR3 is 15 amino acids long. Here immunoSEQ multiplex PCR was the method, and the copy in TCRdb shows in-frame clones only, minus some. The table shows some 480,000 clones, with approximately 90% occurring only once. Treatment meaning: roughly 18 received Ad26.COV2.S at low or high dose, single or two shots; about five received placebo; per-sample allocation not given. Samples came from day 63 after the first vaccine or placebo injection.

Sequencing was performed on peripheral blood, taken in a trial of Ad26.COV2.S vaccine versus placebo. V is TRBV5-4 and J is TRBJ2-1; 11 bases fit TRBD2. This receptor was obtained from a person aged 18-65 years who received the Ad26.COV2.S COVID-19 vaccine or a placebo. Written as DNA, the CDR3 is TGTGCCAGCAGCCGTGGGACTAGCGGCCTCAATGAGCAGTTCTTC. Translated: CASSRGTSGLNEQFF.